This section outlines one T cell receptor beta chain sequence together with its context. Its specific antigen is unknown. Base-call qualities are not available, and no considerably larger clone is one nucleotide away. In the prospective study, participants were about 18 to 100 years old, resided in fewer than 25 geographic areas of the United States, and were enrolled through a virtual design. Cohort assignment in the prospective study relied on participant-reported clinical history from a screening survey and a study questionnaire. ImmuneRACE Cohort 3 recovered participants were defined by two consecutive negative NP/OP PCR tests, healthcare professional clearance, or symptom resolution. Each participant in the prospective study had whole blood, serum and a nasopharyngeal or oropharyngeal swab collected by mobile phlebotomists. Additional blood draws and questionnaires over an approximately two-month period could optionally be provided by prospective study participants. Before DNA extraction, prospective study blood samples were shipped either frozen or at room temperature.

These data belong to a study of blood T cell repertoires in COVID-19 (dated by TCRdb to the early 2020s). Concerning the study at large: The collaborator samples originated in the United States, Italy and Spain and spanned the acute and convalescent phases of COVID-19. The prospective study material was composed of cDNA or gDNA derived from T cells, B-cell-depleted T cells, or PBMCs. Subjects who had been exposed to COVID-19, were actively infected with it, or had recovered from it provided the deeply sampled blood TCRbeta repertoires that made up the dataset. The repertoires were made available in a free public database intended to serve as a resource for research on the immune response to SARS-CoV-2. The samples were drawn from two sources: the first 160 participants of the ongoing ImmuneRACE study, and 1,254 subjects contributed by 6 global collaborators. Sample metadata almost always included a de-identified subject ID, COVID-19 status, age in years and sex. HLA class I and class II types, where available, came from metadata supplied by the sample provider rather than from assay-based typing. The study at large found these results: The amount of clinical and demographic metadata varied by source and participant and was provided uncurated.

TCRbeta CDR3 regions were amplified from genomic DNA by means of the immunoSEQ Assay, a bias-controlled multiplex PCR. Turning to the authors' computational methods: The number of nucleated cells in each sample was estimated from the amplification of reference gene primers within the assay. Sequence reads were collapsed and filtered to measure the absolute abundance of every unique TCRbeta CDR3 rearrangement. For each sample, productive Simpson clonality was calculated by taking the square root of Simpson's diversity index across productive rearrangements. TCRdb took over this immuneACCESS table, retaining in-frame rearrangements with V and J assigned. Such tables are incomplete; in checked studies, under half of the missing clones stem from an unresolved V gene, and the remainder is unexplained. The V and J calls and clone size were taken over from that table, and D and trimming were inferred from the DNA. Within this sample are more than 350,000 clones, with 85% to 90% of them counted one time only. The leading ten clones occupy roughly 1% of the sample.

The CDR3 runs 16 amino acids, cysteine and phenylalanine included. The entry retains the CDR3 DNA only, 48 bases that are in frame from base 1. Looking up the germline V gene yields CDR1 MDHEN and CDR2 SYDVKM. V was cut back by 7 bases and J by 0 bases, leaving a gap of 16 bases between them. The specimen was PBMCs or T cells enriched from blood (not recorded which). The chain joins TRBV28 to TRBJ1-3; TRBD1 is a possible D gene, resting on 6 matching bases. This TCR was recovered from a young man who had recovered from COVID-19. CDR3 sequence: CASNWDKPYSGNTIYF. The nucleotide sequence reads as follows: TGTGCCAGCAACTGGGACAAGCCGTACTCTGGAAACACCATATATTTT.